Shown below are 25 T cell receptor beta chains from a single sample sequenced in a study of T cell clonality in common variable immunodeficiency. Study-level points and caveats: Common variable immunodeficiency TCR beta sequences reportedly had fewer deletions and N-nucleotide insertions.

No antigen is known for these receptors. TCRdb keeps only in-frame clones here, not all; method: immunoSEQ multiplex PCR. Recorded here are about 16,000 clones, none singletons. The sample was peripheral blood mononuclear cells. Source of these receptors: a human donor with common variable immunodeficiency.

This clone was seen more than once but under ten times. Sequencing ends 3 residues short of the CDR3 end; the germline J gene provides the rest. V is TRBV18 and J is TRBJ2-1; a weak D match, TRBD2 (5 bases). Per germline, CDR1 KGHSH and CDR2 LQKENI. Trimming removed 5 bases from V and 5 bases from J, with 16 bases in between. The CDR3 runs to 15 residues. CDR3 DNA (partial): TGTGCCAGCTCAGCCCGGGGAGTGGGAAACAATGAG. It yields the protein CASSARGVGNNE. The complete CDR3 reads CASSARGVGNNEQFF.

Only a few counts were recorded for this clone. CDR3 DNA, as far as it was read: TGTGCCAGCAGTCAGGGGGCGCGGGGAGGTCAAGAGACC. Its protein is CASSQGARGGQET. The full CDR3 protein is CASSQGARGGQETQYF. The chain links TRBV2 to TRBJ2-5, with TRBD1 identical over 8 bases. The DNA ends 3 residues before the CDR3 does, and the rest of the CDR3 is filled in from the germline J gene. The junction had 10 bases not matched to a gene; V was cut back by 5 bases and J by 2 bases. This CDR3 has 16 amino acids. Germline V lookup: CDR1 SNHLY, CDR2 FYNNEI.

Of note for this clone: Read sequence stops 3 residues before the CDR3 end, and the germline J gene provides the missing end. The chain carries TRBV7-9 and TRBJ1-5; 7 bases line up with TRBD1. The CDR3 runs to 15 residues. The germline V gene encodes CDR1 SEHNR and CDR2 FQNEAQ (reference sequence). The V segment lost 3 bases and the J segment 4 bases; nucleotides outside the gene matches: 6. The sequenced CDR3 bases are TGTGCCAGCAGCTTGGAACAGGGGAGGAATCAGCCC. It encodes CASSLEQGRNQP. The whole CDR3 protein reads CASSLEQGRNQPQHF.

About this clone: The CDR3 extends 3 residues past the end of the read, so its final part is completed from the germline J gene. The chain recombines TRBV20-1 with TRBJ2-7; 7 bases line up with TRBD2. V dropped 6 bases and J dropped 2; count of bases not matched to a gene: 10. The germline V gene has CDR1 DFQATT and CDR2 SNEGSKA (reference sequence). The CDR3 length is 14 residues. The CDR3 reads CSASPIAGPYEQYF. The sequenced CDR3 bases are TGCAGTGCCAGCCCCATAGCGGGCCCCTACGAG.

This clone was observed a handful of times. The read halts 3 residues ahead of the CDR3 end, with the missing end drawn from the germline J gene. This chain uses TRBV19 with TRBJ1-5, with D possibly TRBD1 on 5 matching bases. Trimming stripped 1 base from V and 6 bases from J, with 13 bases between. Looked up from germline, CDR1 is LNHDA and CDR2 is SQIVND (reference sequence). The CDR3 consists of 15 residues. The CDR3 DNA, read in part, is TGTGCCAGTAGTATAGGGCCCCAGGGAGCTCAGCCC. Protein product: CASSIGPQGAQP. The entire CDR3 protein is CASSIGPQGAQPQHF. Filled out from reference TRBV19 and TRBJ1-5, the complete variable domain reads DGGITQSPKYLFRKEGQNVTLSCEQNLNHDAMYWYRQDPGQGLRLIYYSQIVNDFQKGDIAEGYSVSREKKESFPLTVTSAQKNPTAFYLCASSIGPQGAQPQHFGDGTRLSIL.

This clone was seen at least ten times. The sequenced fragment ends 3 residues before the CDR3 boundary, so the rest is inferred from the germline J gene. This chain uses TRBV18 with TRBJ2-1; no reliable D call. V was pared by 2 bases and J by 2 bases, with 13 bases between. This CDR3 region has 16 residues. CDR1 is KGHSH and CDR2 is LQKENI in the germline V gene. The CDR3 is CASSPSEGSAYNEQFF. CDR3 DNA, as far as it was read: TGTGCCAGCTCACCATCGGAAGGGTCCGCCTACAATGAG.

A remark on this clone: The read falls 3 residues short of the CDR3 end, and the missing part is taken from the germline J gene. The V call is TRBV19, the J call TRBJ2-1; the match to TRBD2 covers 10 bases. The CDR3 runs to 15 residues. Germline trimming cut 3 bases from V and 9 bases from J; bases unmatched to any gene: 8. Per the germline V gene, CDR1 is LNHDA and CDR2 is SQIVND (reference sequence). The part of the CDR3 DNA that was read is TGTGCCAGTAGTATCCGAGCGGGGGGGGTCGGTGAG. Translation gives CASSIRAGGVGE. In full, the CDR3 is CASSIRAGGVGEQFF.

This clone appeared many times. The read falls 3 residues short of the CDR3 end, and the missing part is taken from the germline J gene. The V call is TRBV5-6, the J call TRBJ2-7; D gene ambiguous. CDR3 length equals 11 residues. Germline V gene lookup returns CDR1 SGHDT and CDR2 YYEEEE. V was trimmed by 4 bases and J by 6 bases, leaving 8 bases between them. CDR3 sequence: CASSRSFEQYF. CDR3 DNA, as far as it was read: TGTGCCAGCAGCCGTTCGTTCGAG.

This clone was found a few times. The DNA ends 3 residues before the CDR3 does, and the rest of the CDR3 is filled in from the germline J gene. The gene calls are TRBV2 and TRBJ2-7, with D possibly matching TRBD1 (5 bases). This CDR3 is 14 amino acids long. Germline V gives CDR1 SNHLY, CDR2 FYNNEI. Trimming pared 2 bases from V and 1 base from J, leaving 9 bases between. Partial CDR3 DNA: TGTGCCAGCAGTGAACATGACAGTTCCTACGAG. Translated: CASSEHDSSYE. The full CDR3 sequence reads CASSEHDSSYEQYF. The complete variable domain, with remaining parts taken from reference TRBV2 and TRBJ2-7, reads EPEVTQTPSHQVTQMGQEVILRCVPISNHLYFYWYRQILGQKVEFLVSFYNNEISEKSEIFDDQFSVERPDGSNFTLKIRSTKLEDSAMYFCASSEHDSSYEQYFGPGTRLTVT.

In regard to this clone: Coverage ceases 3 residues before the CDR3 finishes, and the germline J gene fills in the end. The V call is TRBV18, the J call TRBJ1-1; D is uncertain. The CDR3 has 16 residues. V was shortened by 3 bases and J by 4 bases, with 18 bases between the two germline ends. Germline-derived CDR1 and CDR2 are KGHSH and LQKENI. The sequenced CDR3 bases are TGTGCCAGCTCACCCCTCTCGAAGGGAGCGGGCACTGAA. Residues: CASSPLSKGAGTE. The full CDR3 reads CASSPLSKGAGTEAFF.

This clone is deemed medium-sized. Partial CDR3 DNA: TGTGCCAGCAGGCGGGACAGGTCATCTGAA. Residues: CASRRDRSSE. The whole CDR3 region reads CASRRDRSSEAFF. The V gene is TRBV6-2 or TRBV6-3, the J gene TRBJ1-1; 8 bases agree with TRBD1. With the read ending 3 residues before the CDR3 end, the germline J gene is used to fill in that end. The CDR3 consists of 13 residues. CDR1 is MNHEY and CDR2 is SVGEGT in the germline V gene. V was pared by 6 bases and J by 6 bases, with 6 bases of the junction left unmatched.

Concerning this clone: The read ends 3 residues before the CDR3 terminus; that terminus is restored from the germline J gene. The rearrangement links TRBV18 to TRBJ2-1; TRBD1 is a possible D gene (6 bases). The CDR3 extends over 15 amino acids. Germline-derived CDR1 and CDR2 are KGHSH and LQKENI. V lost 4 bases, J lost 3 bases, and 13 bases lay in between. The CDR3 spells CASSQQGYGYNEQFF. CDR3 DNA, as far as it was read: TGTGCCAGCTCACAACAGGGTTACGGCTACAATGAG.

In its sample, this clone was seen many times. The read falls 3 residues short of the CDR3 end, and the missing part is taken from the germline J gene. The chain couples TRBV2 to TRBJ1-2; perhaps TRBD1 as D (5 bases). The CDR3 sequence is 14 residues long. CDR1 is SNHLY and CDR2 is FYNNEI in the germline V gene. Incomplete CDR3 DNA: TGTGCCAGCAGTGAAGCGCGCAGGGCAGACGGC. Protein product: CASSEARRADG. The CDR3 reads in full as CASSEARRADGYTF.

This clone has at least ten counts. The CDR3 end falls 3 residues outside the read, so it is completed with the germline J gene. The chain recombines TRBV19 with TRBJ2-1; D perhaps matches TRBD2 (5 bases). CDR1 and CDR2 from the germline V gene are LNHDA and SQIVND (reference sequence). V lost 8 bases to trimming and J lost 2 bases, with 10 bases between them. There are 13 residues in the CDR3. Partial CDR3 DNA: TGTGCCAGTCTCGGGGTTCCCTACAATGAG. The encoded protein is CASLGVPYNE. The complete CDR3 protein is CASLGVPYNEQFF.

With respect to this clone: The sequenced fragment ends 3 residues before the CDR3 boundary, so the rest is inferred from the germline J gene. The V call is TRBV30, the J call TRBJ1-4, with 12 bases matching TRBD1. Germline V gene lookup returns CDR1 GTSNPN and CDR2 SVGIG (reference sequence). J gave up 6 bases and V 2 bases, and 13 bases lay outside the gene matches. The CDR3 contains 18 residues. CDR3 sequence: CAWSMGTGGVTRDEKLFF. CDR3 DNA, as far as it was read: TGTGCCTGGAGTATGGGGACAGGGGGCGTAACTAGGGATGAAAAA.

This clone was picked up a small number of times. The read stops 3 residues short of the end of the CDR3; the missing end is completed from the germline J gene. The genes are TRBV6-1 and TRBJ1-6; TRBD1 agrees at 8 bases. Looked up from germline, CDR1 is MNHNS and CDR2 is SASEGT. Trimming removed 1 base from V and 10 bases from J; junction bases left unmatched: 6. This CDR3 comprises 15 residues. CDR3 DNA (partial): TGTGCCAGCAGTGAAGGAGGACAGGGATCCTCACCC. It specifies CASSEGGQGSSP. In full, the CDR3 reads CASSEGGQGSSPLHF.

This clone has a handful of counts. The sequenced fragment ends 3 residues before the CDR3 boundary, so the rest is inferred from the germline J gene. V gene TRBV30 combines with J gene TRBJ1-6; D is undetermined. This CDR3 comprises 13 residues. Germline assignment: CDR1 GTSNPN and CDR2 SVGIG (reference sequence). The ends were cut back, 2 bases at V and 7 bases at J, with 9 bases in the middle. The CDR3 reads CAWSPHRNSPLHF. The sequenced part of the CDR3 DNA is TGTGCCTGGAGTCCACACCGAAATTCACCC.

With regard to this clone: The observed sequence ends 3 residues before the CDR3 terminus, with the missing tail filled in from the germline J gene. The chain uses TRBV10-3 and TRBJ2-7; tentative D call: TRBD1 (5 bases). V was trimmed by 8 bases and J by 3 bases, leaving 11 bases between them. The CDR3 contains 12 residues. Germline assignment: CDR1 ENHRY and CDR2 SYGVKD. CDR3 residues: CAIGDRHYEQYF. The part of the CDR3 DNA that was read is TGTGCCATCGGAGACAGACACTACGAG.

Of note for this clone: The DNA ends 3 residues before the CDR3 does, and the rest of the CDR3 is filled in from the germline J gene. The chain links TRBV7-2 to TRBJ1-1; TRBD1 aligns across 9 bases. The CDR3 contains 15 residues. Trimming cost V 3 bases and J 1 base; bases outside gene matches: 3. Germline V gives CDR1 SGHTA, CDR2 FQGNSA. CDR3 bases read: TGTGCCAGCAGCTTGGACAGGGGTGGGAACACTGAA. Its translation: CASSLDRGGNTE. The whole CDR3 region reads CASSLDRGGNTEAFF.

Of note for this clone: Read data end 3 residues before the CDR3 end; the end is taken from the germline J gene. The gene calls are TRBV2 and TRBJ1-1, with 9 bases identical to TRBD1. The germline gives CDR1 SNHLY, CDR2 FYNNEI. The CDR3 totals 14 residues. V dropped 6 bases and J dropped 3; count of bases not matched to a gene: 5. The CDR3 is CASSKDRGDTEAFF. CDR3 bases read: TGTGCCAGCAGCAAAGACAGGGGGGACACTGAA.

This clone came up a few times. Read coverage stops 3 residues before the CDR3 terminus; the germline J gene supplies the remainder. The chain has TRBV7-2 and TRBJ1-5; D ambiguous. The CDR3 is 14 residues long. Trimming removed 1 base at V and 4 bases at J, with 8 bases between. Germline V gives CDR1 SGHTA, CDR2 FQGNSA. The CDR3 loop reads CASSLGRGNQPQHF. The covered CDR3 bases are TGTGCCAGCAGCTTAGGGCGGGGAAATCAGCCC.

This clone has just a few counts. Coverage ceases 3 residues before the CDR3 finishes, and the germline J gene fills in the end. J is TRBJ2-1 and V is TRBV5-1; D is unclear. Germline values: CDR1 SGHRS, CDR2 YFSETQ. This CDR3 region has 15 residues. V was pared by 2 bases and J by 0 bases, with 9 bases between. This CDR3 is CASSFFAASYNEQFF. CDR3 DNA, as far as it was read: TGCGCCAGCAGCTTTTTTGCGGCCTCCTACAATGAG.

This clone came up a few times. From the germline J gene comes the end of the CDR3, since the read stops 3 residues before it. The chain is built from TRBV6-2 or TRBV6-3 and TRBJ1-1; possible D gene TRBD1, 6 bases. Germline V CDR1 and CDR2: MNHEY, SVGEGT. V was cut by 0 bases and J by 3 bases, with 14 bases left in between. CDR3 length: 16 amino acids. The CDR3 protein is CASSYSIGGLDTEAFF. The CDR3 DNA, read in part, is TGTGCCAGCAGTTACTCGATCGGGGGGCTCGACACTGAA.

This clone has just a few counts. The CDR3 end lies 3 residues beyond the end of the read and is filled in from the germline J gene. J is TRBJ2-2 and V is TRBV7-2, with a possible D match to TRBD1 (6 bases). Trimming pared 5 bases from V and 6 bases from J, leaving 13 bases between. This CDR3 is 14 amino acids long. CDR1 is SGHTA, CDR2 FQGNSA, per germline. The DNA read from the CDR3 is TGTGCCAGCAGCGACAGGCTTGGCCCCGGGGAG. The encoded protein is CASSDRLGPGE. The entire CDR3 is CASSDRLGPGELFF.

This clone was found a few times. The read finishes 3 residues shy of the CDR3 end, and the germline J gene is used to complete it. The genes are TRBV18 and TRBJ1-3; 9 bases align to TRBD1. In germline, CDR1 is KGHSH, CDR2 LQKENI. This CDR3 comprises 15 residues. The V gene end was trimmed by 5 bases and the J gene end by 4 bases; junction bases not matched to a gene: 6. The CDR3 sequence is CASSTGTGTGNTIYF. The covered CDR3 bases are TGTGCCAGCTCAACCGGGACAGGGACCGGAAACACC.